This entry lists 24 T cell receptor beta chains sequenced from one sample in a study of identical twins (dated by TCRdb to between 2015 and 2016). Library preparation used 5' RACE. Sequencing instrument: Illumina HiSeq 2000. The raw public data were reprocessed by TCRdb itself: fastp quality trimming at Q25, MiXCR clonotype calling, in-frame beta chains only. CDR3 protein duplicates are merged, each entry listing the most common genes and DNA. The sample contains 200,000 to 300,000 distinct CDR3 sequences, 10% to 15% of them found a single time. Around 4% of the sample belongs to the ten largest clones. This same sample was also part of a study on yellow fever vaccine responses in identical twins.

Sample: memory (CD45RO+) T cells sorted from blood. Taken with the paper, the label for cell subset or site translates to: CD45RO+ enriched T cells. These receptors were obtained from a woman younger than 30 in good health.

The chain joins TRBV12-3 or TRBV12-4 to TRBJ2-1, with TRBD2 identical over 8 bases. The V gene end was trimmed by 5 bases and the J gene end by 7 bases; junction bases not matched to a gene: 10. The CDR3 spans 15 residues. CDR3 coding DNA: TGTGCCAGCAGTCCCTCGCGGGGGGTCGTGAATGAGCAGTTCTTC. Residues: CASSPSRGVVNEQFF.

This clonotype was detected only a few times. This chain joins TRBV5-1 and TRBJ2-2; D unresolved. Germline V gives CDR1 SGHRS, CDR2 YFSETQ. V was cut by 0 bases and J by 2 bases, with 8 bases left in between. CDR3 length equals 15 residues. This CDR3 reads CASSLGGINTGELFF. The DNA for the CDR3 is TGCGCCAGCAGCTTGGGTGGGATAAACACCGGGGAGCTGTTTTTT.

The chain joins TRBV5-1 to TRBJ1-1, with D tentatively TRBD1 (6 bases). V shed 3 bases and J shed 1 base, with 16 bases lying between them. The CDR3 runs to 16 residues. Germline lookup yields CDR1 SGHRS and CDR2 YFSETQ. CDR3 nucleotides: TGCGCCAGCAGCTCACAGGGAGGTGGTGGGAACACTGAAGCTTTCTTT. Its protein product is CASSSQGGGGNTEAFF.

This clonotype was seen a few times. This rearrangement joins TRBV10-3 to TRBJ2-3; TRBD1 matches 8 bases. Germline-derived CDR1 and CDR2 are ENHRY and SYGVKD. CDR3 length: 16 residues. With V trimmed by 3 bases and J by 4 bases, 9 bases remained unmatched. The CDR3 sequence is CAISDSLGQGADTQYF. The CDR3 region has the DNA TGTGCCATCAGTGATTCCCTTGGACAGGGAGCAGATACGCAGTATTTT.

This clonotype was observed many times. The genes are TRBV6-1 and TRBJ1-1; D call uncertain. The CDR3 spans 13 residues. Trimming removed 2 bases at V and 4 bases at J, with 8 bases between. The germline gives CDR1 MNHNS, CDR2 SASEGT. The CDR3 DNA reads TGTGCCAGCAGTGAATTGGGAGGCACTGAAGCTTTCTTT. This codes for CASSELGGTEAFF.

Ten or more counts support this clonotype. The rearrangement uses TRBV28 and TRBJ2-1; 8 nucleotides line up with TRBD1. CDR1 and CDR2 from the germline V gene are MDHEN and SYDVKM. The V and J ends lost 4 bases and 7 bases, in that order; junction bases with no gene match: 18. There are 18 residues in the CDR3. The CDR3 region is CASSWGVPRTGNANEQFF. Here the CDR3 DNA reads TGTGCCAGCAGTTGGGGGGTACCAAGGACAGGGAATGCGAATGAGCAGTTCTTC.

This clonotype was observed a handful of times. The chain employs TRBV2 and TRBJ2-1; no firm D call. This CDR3 is 11 amino acids long. V shed 5 bases and J shed 6 bases, with 5 bases lying between them. Germline CDR1 and CDR2: SNHLY and FYNNEI. CDR3 nucleotides: TGTGCCAGCAGTATGACCAATGAGCAGTTCTTC. This sequence encodes CASSMTNEQFF.

The chain recombines TRBV29-1 with TRBJ2-5; TRBD2 is a possible D gene (6 bases). Germline V gives CDR1 SQVTM, CDR2 ANQGSEA. The V end lost 5 bases, the J end lost 4 bases, and 14 bases lay between the germline ends. The CDR3 consists of 13 residues. CDR3 sequence: CSVFVSGGETQYF. CDR3 in DNA: TGCAGCGTTTTCGTTAGCGGAGGAGAGACCCAGTACTTC.

This clonotype has only a few counts. The chain joins TRBV12-5 to TRBJ2-1; D unresolved. CDR3 length: 11 amino acids. Trimming stripped 5 bases from V and 6 bases from J, with 5 bases between. Germline V gives CDR1 LGHNT, CDR2 FRNRAP. As DNA, the CDR3 is TGTGCTAGTGGTCGGAGCAATGAGCAGTTCTTC. Translated: CASGRSNEQFF.

This clonotype came up many times. The rearrangement links TRBV29-1 to TRBJ2-1; 8 bases fit TRBD2. Germline CDR1 and CDR2: SQVTM and ANQGSEA. The CDR3 extends over 14 amino acids. V dropped 8 bases and J dropped 2; count of bases not matched to a gene: 8. The CDR3 sequence: CSYVRGGTYNEQFF. Written as DNA, the CDR3 is TGCAGCTATGTCCGGGGGGGCACCTACAATGAGCAGTTCTTC.

This clonotype was detected only a few times. In DNA form, the CDR3 reads TGTGCCAGCAGGAGGGCGGAACAAGAGACCCAGTACTTC. This codes for CASRRAEQETQYF. The chain links TRBV2 to TRBJ2-5; D might be TRBD2 (5 bases). Germline CDR1 and CDR2: SNHLY and FYNNEI. There are 13 residues in the CDR3. The V and J ends lost 6 bases and 2 bases respectively, with 10 bases between them. Combining the CDR3 with reference TRBV2 and TRBJ2-5 gives the whole variable domain EPEVTQTPSHQVTQMGQEVILRCVPISNHLYFYWYRQILGQKVEFLVSFYNNEISEKSEIFDDQFSVERPDGSNFTLKIRSTKLEDSAMYFCASRRAEQETQYFGPGTRLLVL.

This clonotype has only a few counts. The V and J genes are TRBV5-1 and TRBJ2-7, with D perhaps matching TRBD1 (6 bases). V was shortened by 0 bases and J by 4 bases, with 14 bases between the two germline ends. CDR3 length equals 15 residues. Germline CDR1 SGHRS, CDR2 YFSETQ. The CDR3: CASSLDPGAPYEQYF. In DNA form, the CDR3 reads TGCGCCAGCAGCTTGGATCCAGGGGCACCGTACGAGCAGTACTTC.

There are many counts of this clonotype. The J gene is TRBJ2-1, the V gene TRBV29-1, with D uncertain. The CDR3 sequence is 12 residues long. Germline CDR1 reads SQVTM; CDR2 reads ANQGSEA. V shed 3 bases and J shed 2 bases, with 5 bases lying between them. DNA of the CDR3: TGCAGCGTTGAGAAGGCCTACAATGAGCAGTTCTTC. Translation: CSVEKAYNEQFF.

This chain joins TRBV7-8 and TRBJ2-3; no reliable D call. V shed 4 bases and J shed 0 bases, with 11 bases lying between them. Germline CDR1 reads SGHVS; CDR2 reads FQNEAQ. CDR3 length: 15 amino acids. CDR3 sequence: CASSSPQKSTDTQYF. The CDR3 bases are TGTGCCAGCAGCTCACCGCAGAAGAGCACAGATACGCAGTATTTT.

This clonotype was detected many times. This rearrangement joins TRBV3-1 to TRBJ2-7; D remains ambiguous. Germline CDR1 LGHDT, CDR2 YNNKEL (reference sequence). The V gene lost 4 bases and the J gene lost 6 bases, with 10 bases spanning the gap. This CDR3 comprises 12 residues. Here the CDR3 reads CASSLPGIEQYF. CDR3 sequence (DNA): TGTGCCAGCAGCCTCCCGGGTATCGAGCAGTACTTC.

This clonotype was observed many times. This rearrangement joins TRBV12-3 or TRBV12-4 to TRBJ2-1; no clear D gene. V was trimmed by 6 bases and J by 3 bases, leaving 6 bases between them. The CDR3 is made up of 12 amino acids. Here the CDR3 reads CASRENYNEQFF. The DNA for the CDR3 is TGTGCCAGCAGGGAGAACTACAATGAGCAGTTCTTC.

This clonotype was counted between two and nine times. The J gene is TRBJ2-7, the V gene TRBV5-1; possibly TRBD1 for D (6 bases). The germline gives CDR1 SGHRS, CDR2 YFSETQ. The V gene lost 4 bases and the J gene lost 6 bases, with 17 bases spanning the gap. The CDR3 runs 14 residues. Here the CDR3 reads CASSPQTGVGEQYF. The CDR3 region has the DNA TGCGCCAGCAGCCCCCAGACAGGAGTGGGCGAGCAGTACTTC.

There are a few counts of this clonotype. The chain carries TRBV7-3 and TRBJ2-3; D not certain. Germline V gene lookup returns CDR1 SGHTA and CDR2 FQGTGA. Between the trimmed V and J ends, which lost 0 bases and 0 bases, there was a span of 7 bases. This CDR3 region has 15 residues. As DNA, the CDR3 is TGTGCCAGCAGCTTAACGACCCGGAGCACAGATACGCAGTATTTT. This codes for CASSLTTRSTDTQYF.

This clonotype was recorded many times. The J gene is TRBJ2-1, the V gene TRBV3-1; 14 bases align to TRBD2. Germline assignment: CDR1 LGHDT and CDR2 YNNKEL (reference sequence). This CDR3 is 15 amino acids long. J gave up 7 bases and V 4 bases, and 3 bases lay outside the gene matches. CDR3 sequence reads: CASSLGTSGSNEQFF. CDR3 coding DNA: TGTGCCAGCAGCCTCGGGACTAGCGGGAGTAATGAGCAGTTCTTC.

J is TRBJ1-6 and V is TRBV20-1; weak D call: TRBD1 (5 bases). The germline V gene has CDR1 DFQATT and CDR2 SNEGSKA (reference sequence). V lost 0 bases to trimming and J lost 9 bases, with 18 bases between them. The CDR3 has 16 residues. DNA for the CDR3: TGCAGTGCTAGAGAGGGAGGTAGGGGTGAAGTTTCACCCCTCCACTTT. The encoded protein is CSAREGGRGEVSPLHF.

This clonotype has more than one count but fewer than ten. This rearrangement joins TRBV10-1 to TRBJ2-2; perhaps TRBD1 as D (6 bases). Germline CDR1 is WNHNN and CDR2 is SYGVQD (reference sequence). Trimming took 7 bases from V and 1 from J, leaving 7 bases between them. The CDR3 runs to 13 residues. The CDR3 reads CASMGQNTGELFF. CDR3 DNA: TGCGCCAGCATGGGACAGAACACCGGGGAGCTGTTTTTT.

The J gene is TRBJ1-4, the V gene TRBV7-9; D is possibly TRBD1 (6 bases). Germline V gene data show CDR1 as SEHNR and CDR2 as FQNEAQ (reference sequence). V was trimmed by 1 base and J by 7 bases, leaving 13 bases between them. This CDR3 has 15 residues. The CDR3 nucleotides are TGTGCCAGCAGCTTAGTTTCAGGGGCACTTGAAAAACTGTTTTTT. This translates into CASSLVSGALEKLFF.

This clonotype occurred many times. CDR3 sequence reads: CASSDQKNQPQHF. The CDR3 nucleotides are TGTGCCAGTAGTGACCAGAAGAATCAGCCCCAGCATTTT. The chain couples TRBV19 to TRBJ1-5; D call uncertain. Germline CDR1 LNHDA, CDR2 SQIVND (reference sequence). V was clipped by 5 bases and J by 4 bases, with 9 bases between them. CDR3 length equals 13 residues.

This clonotype was counted only a few times. J is TRBJ2-1 and V is TRBV7-8; 10 nucleotides align to TRBD2. Germline CDR1 SGHVS, CDR2 FQNEAQ. Losses at the gene ends were 5 bases for V and 9 bases for J; bases not matched to a gene: 13. This CDR3 contains 16 residues. The CDR3 region has the DNA TGTGCCAGCAGCCCCGTCCTACGAGCGGGAGGGTCTGAGCAGTTCTTC. Amino acids: CASSPVLRAGGSEQFF.